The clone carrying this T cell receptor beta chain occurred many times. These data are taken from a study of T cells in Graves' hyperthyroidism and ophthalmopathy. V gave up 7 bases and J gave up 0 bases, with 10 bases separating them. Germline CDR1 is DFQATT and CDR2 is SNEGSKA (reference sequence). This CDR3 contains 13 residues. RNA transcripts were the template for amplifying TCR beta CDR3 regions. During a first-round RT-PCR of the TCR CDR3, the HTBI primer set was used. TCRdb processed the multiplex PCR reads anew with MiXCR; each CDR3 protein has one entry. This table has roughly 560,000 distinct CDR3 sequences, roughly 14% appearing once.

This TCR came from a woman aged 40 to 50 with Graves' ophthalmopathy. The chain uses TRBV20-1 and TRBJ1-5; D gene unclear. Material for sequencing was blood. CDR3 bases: TGCAGTGTAATAACAGATAGCAATCAGCCCCAGCATTTT. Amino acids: CSVITDSNQPQHF.